The present T cell receptor (beta chain) was sequenced within a study of Tregs in tolerant kidney transplant recipients. On this clone: The antigen is not known. The sequenced fragment ends 3 residues before the CDR3 boundary, so the rest is inferred from the germline J gene.

Method: immunoSEQ multiplex PCR; TCRdb's copy keeps in-frame clones and lacks some. This repertoire comprises about 52,000 clones; its ten largest clones make up 0.8% to 1%. CDR3 length: 15 residues. The germline gives CDR1 SEHNR, CDR2 FQNEAQ (reference sequence). Trimming removed 1 base from V and 6 bases from J; junction bases left unmatched: 6. Findings and limits, study-wide: Donor-specific Treg expansion exceeded global Treg expansion in tolerant patients, suggesting antigen drive. Some patients' samples used different primers over time, so nucleotide sequences weren't comparable.

The V gene is TRBV7-9, the J gene TRBJ2-3, with 8 nucleotides matching TRBD1. Source: CD4+ T cells from blood, taken before the transplant. The source is a human donor who received a combined kidney and bone marrow transplant. Incomplete CDR3 DNA: TGTGCCAGCAGCTTAGTTGCAGGGGGCTCGGATACG. This sequence encodes CASSLVAGGSDT. The full CDR3 sequence reads CASSLVAGGSDTQYF.